Following are 22 T cell receptor beta chains from one sample sequenced in a study of vaccination and CD4 T cells after COVID-19. Treatment described: roughly nine-day PBMC culture with coronavirus spike peptide pools or control peptides (ViraFEST assay). Their cognate antigens are unknown. With the Oncomine TCR Beta short-read assay, DNA from cultured CD4+ T cells was sequenced. TCRdb used MiXCR to reprocess the PCR reads, holding one entry per CDR3 protein. The sample holds around 10,000 distinct CDR3 sequences, 60% to 70% seen once. The sample consisted of CD4+ T cells from blood, cultured in vitro. These receptor sequences come from a human donor who had recovered from COVID-19.

The J gene is TRBJ1-4, the V gene TRBV19; 7 nucleotides line up with TRBD1. CDR1 LNHDA and CDR2 SQIVND come from the germline V gene (reference sequence). J lost 8 bases, V lost 6 bases, and 3 bases had no gene match. This CDR3 is built from 12 residues. This chain's CDR3 is CASSPDREKLFF. CDR3 bases: TGTGCCAGTAGCCCGGACAGGGAAAAACTGTTTTTT.

The rearrangement links TRBV7-8 to TRBJ1-2; D possibly corresponds to TRBD1 (6 bases). V lost 4 bases, J lost 4 bases, and 22 bases lay in between. Germline V gives CDR1 SGHVS, CDR2 FQNEAQ. The CDR3 runs to 17 residues. Here the CDR3 DNA reads TGTGCCAGCAGCTCTCACCGGACAGTGGTAAGCCGCTATGGCTACACCTTC. Its translation is CASSSHRTVVSRYGYTF. The entire variable domain, with the rest obtained from reference TRBV7-8 and TRBJ1-2, is as follows: GAGVSQSPRYKVAKRGQDVALRCDPISGHVSLFWYQQALGQGPEFLTYFQNEAQLDKSGLPSDRFFAERPEGSVSTLKIQRTQQEDSAVYLCASSSHRTVVSRYGYTFGSGTRLTVV.

The chain links TRBV7-8 to TRBJ1-1; TRBD1 is a possible D gene (5 bases). CDR3 length: 16 amino acids. Trimming cost V 5 bases and J 1 base, with 17 bases left between them. Germline V gives CDR1 SGHVS, CDR2 FQNEAQ. CDR3: CASSPAGGRGNTEAFF. The CDR3 nucleotides read TGTGCCAGCAGCCCCGCCGGGGGGAGGGGGAACACTGAAGCTTTCTTT.

This clonotype was counted a few times. The chain employs TRBV6-2 or TRBV6-3 and TRBJ1-6; tentatively, D is TRBD1 (6 bases). From germline, CDR1 is MNHEY and CDR2 SVGEGT. The CDR3 is made up of 14 amino acids. V gave up 6 bases and J gave up 4 bases, with 10 bases separating them. The CDR3 DNA reads as TGTGCCAGCAGCGAGGGACAATATAATTCACCCCTCCACTTT. Protein: CASSEGQYNSPLHF.

The DNA of the CDR3 is TGTGCCTGGAGTGCAACTAGCGGGGGGCCAGAGACCCAGTACTTC. It codes for CAWSATSGGPETQYF. The chain links TRBV30 to TRBJ2-5, with 12 bases lining up with TRBD2. J gave up 4 bases and V 1 base, and 4 bases lay outside the gene matches. Germline loops: CDR1 GTSNPN, CDR2 SVGIG (reference sequence). The CDR3 runs 15 residues.

This clonotype was seen only a few times. This rearrangement joins TRBV27 to TRBJ1-1, with TRBD1 as a possible D gene (5 bases). Trimming took 5 bases from V and 1 from J, leaving 14 bases between them. CDR3 length: 15 residues. Germline V CDR1 and CDR2: MNHEY, SMNVEV (reference sequence). The CDR3: CASSPPQGANTEAFF. The CDR3 coding sequence is TGTGCCAGCAGTCCCCCCCAGGGAGCGAACACTGAAGCTTTCTTT.

This chain links TRBV28 with TRBJ2-3; D is unclear. V lost 8 bases, J lost 0 bases, and 12 bases lay in between. The CDR3 has 14 residues. CDR1 is MDHEN and CDR2 is SYDVKM in the germline V gene. The CDR3 region has the DNA TGTGCCAGCCGGCGCCCCGGGAGCACAGATACGCAGTATTTT. The encoded protein is CASRRPGSTDTQYF.

In this sample, this clonotype turned up a few times. The CDR3 reads CATKSGRDQETQYF. The CDR3 DNA reads as TGTGCCACCAAAAGCGGGAGGGACCAAGAGACCCAGTACTTC. V gene TRBV15 combines with J gene TRBJ2-5, with 10 bases that match TRBD2. The CDR3 has 14 amino acids. The germline V gene encodes CDR1 LNHNV and CDR2 YYDKDF (reference sequence). V gave up 7 bases and J gave up 0 bases; unmatched junction bases: 2.

This chain joins TRBV12-3 or TRBV12-4 and TRBJ1-2; 7 bases are a match to TRBD1. The CDR3 totals 12 residues. J gave up 6 bases and V 6 bases, and 4 bases lay outside the gene matches. As DNA, the CDR3 is TGTGCCAGCAGCCTCAGGGGGGATGGCTACACCTTC. Translation gives CASSLRGDGYTF.

The V call is TRBV12-3 or TRBV12-4, the J call TRBJ1-2, with D perhaps matching TRBD1 (5 bases). This CDR3 contains 13 residues. V was cut by 5 bases and J by 8 bases, with 15 bases left in between. The chain's CDR3 is CASSPQDSRGYTF. The CDR3 nucleotides read TGTGCCAGCAGTCCACAGGACTCTCGGGGCTACACCTTC.

The chain links TRBV11-3 to TRBJ1-1, with 7 positions matching TRBD1. Germline CDR1 SGHNT, CDR2 YENEEA. This CDR3 contains 14 residues. J gave up 6 bases and V 6 bases, and 10 bases lay outside the gene matches. Here the CDR3 DNA reads TGTGCCAGCAGAAACCAGGGGGGGACCTCTGAAGCTTTCTTT. It encodes CASRNQGGTSEAFF.

The table lists this clonotype with a few counts. The rearrangement uses TRBV5-1 and TRBJ1-1, with 8 bases fitting TRBD1. Germline V gene sequence: CDR1 SGHRS, CDR2 YFSETQ. J gave up 5 bases and V 3 bases, and 9 bases lay outside the gene matches. The CDR3 contains 15 residues. This chain's CDR3 is CASSSRTGRGTEAFF. The CDR3 nucleotides are TGCGCCAGCAGCTCGCGGACAGGGCGGGGGACTGAAGCTTTCTTT.

The CDR3 here is CASSLRGISNQPQHF. For the CDR3, the DNA is TGTGCCAGCAGTTTAAGAGGGATTAGTAATCAGCCCCAGCATTTT. The chain carries TRBV12-3 or TRBV12-4 and TRBJ1-5, with D hard to call. The CDR3 has 15 residues. Trimming cost V 2 bases and J 4 bases, with 12 bases left between them.

This clonotype was counted a few times. The rearrangement links TRBV19 to TRBJ1-5, with D tentatively TRBD1 (6 bases). With 5 bases removed from V and 6 bases from J, the gap between germline ends came to 17 bases. The CDR3 consists of 15 residues. Germline CDR1 is LNHDA and CDR2 is SQIVND (reference sequence). The DNA for the CDR3 is TGTGCCAGTAGTGCAGGGCGGGGGGCGATTCAGCCCCAGCATTTT. The encoded protein is CASSAGRGAIQPQHF.

This clonotype was detected only once. As DNA, the CDR3 is TGTGCCACCTTCGATCGAGTAGGGGGAAAGCCCTACGAGCAGTACTTC. Translating gives CATFDRVGGKPYEQYF. The chain combines TRBV24-1 with TRBJ2-7, with a weak D call TRBD1 (6 bases). V lost 9 bases and J 2 bases, leaving 22 bases between the germline ends. The CDR3 totals 16 residues. Germline CDR1 and CDR2: KGHDR and SFDVKD.

This clonotype has only a few counts. The chain carries TRBV20-1 and TRBJ2-5, with TRBD1 identical over 8 bases. This CDR3 has 15 residues. Losses at the gene ends were 1 base for V and 3 bases for J; bases not matched to a gene: 7. CDR1 and CDR2 from the germline V gene are DFQATT and SNEGSKA (reference sequence). The CDR3 reads CSARGFRDRKETQYF. CDR3 nucleotides: TGCAGTGCTAGAGGATTCCGGGACAGGAAAGAGACCCAGTACTTC.

This clonotype was counted only a few times. The chain is built from TRBV6-1 and TRBJ2-7; the match to TRBD1 covers 8 bases. Germline trimming cut 5 bases from V and 5 bases from J; bases unmatched to any gene: 8. Germline V CDR1 and CDR2: MNHNS, SASEGT. The CDR3 contains 14 residues. CDR3 sequence: CASSTGQGGHEQYF. CDR3 in DNA: TGTGCCAGCAGTACCGGACAGGGAGGACACGAGCAGTACTTC.

This chain links TRBV12-3 or TRBV12-4 with TRBJ1-1; perhaps TRBD1 as D (6 bases). Trimming took off 6 bases at V and 8 bases at J, with 19 bases between the two ends. The CDR3 has 14 residues. CDR3 in DNA: TGTGCCAGCAGACCGGGACACCCGATCCGCGAAGCTTTCTTT. It is translated as CASRPGHPIREAFF.

The V and J genes are TRBV20-1 and TRBJ2-3; no reliable D call. Trimming removed 5 bases at V and 1 base at J, with 16 bases between. CDR3 length equals 15 residues. Germline V CDR1 and CDR2: DFQATT, SNEGSKA (reference sequence). The DNA for the CDR3 is TGCAGTGCTGAGACGGAGCGAGAGGGCACAGATACGCAGTATTTT. Its protein is CSAETEREGTDTQYF.

A few counts support this clonotype. DNA for the CDR3: TGTGCCAGCGGGGTGAACACAGATACGCAGTATTTT. Translating it yields CASGVNTDTQYF. The chain carries TRBV6-1 and TRBJ2-3, with D unresolved. Germline loops: CDR1 MNHNS, CDR2 SASEGT. Trimming took 8 bases from V and 2 from J, leaving 8 bases between them. The CDR3 runs to 12 residues.

This clonotype was picked up a small number of times. The genes are TRBV27 and TRBJ2-7; D possibly corresponds to TRBD1 (6 bases). CDR1 MNHEY and CDR2 SMNVEV come from the germline V gene (reference sequence). The length of the CDR3 is 11 residues. V was shortened by 10 bases and J by 4 bases, with 11 bases between the two germline ends. This chain's CDR3 is CATNQGYEQYF. CDR3 DNA sequence: TGTGCCACTAATCAGGGGTACGAGCAGTACTTC.

Concerning this clonotype itself: A read error may produce the germline difference seen at one junction end. The J gene is TRBJ1-2, the V gene TRBV2; 8 bases are shared with TRBD1. The CDR3 loop spans 12 amino acids. The germline CDR1 and CDR2 sequences are SNHLY and FYNNEI. CDR3 bases: TGTACCAGCAGTGGACAGGGCTATGGCTACACCTTC. Protein: CTSSGQGYGYTF.